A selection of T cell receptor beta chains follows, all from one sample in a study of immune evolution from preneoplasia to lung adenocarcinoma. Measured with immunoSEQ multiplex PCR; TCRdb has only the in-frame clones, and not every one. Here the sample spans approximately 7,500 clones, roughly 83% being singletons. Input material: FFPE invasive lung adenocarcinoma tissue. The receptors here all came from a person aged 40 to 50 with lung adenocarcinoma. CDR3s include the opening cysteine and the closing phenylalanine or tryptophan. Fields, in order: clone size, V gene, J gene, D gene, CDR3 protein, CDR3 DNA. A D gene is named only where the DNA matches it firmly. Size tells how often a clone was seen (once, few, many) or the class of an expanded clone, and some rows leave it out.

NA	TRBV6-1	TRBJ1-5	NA	CASSDRVLGNQPQHF	TGTGCCAGCAGTGATCGGGTCCTAGGGAATCAGCCCCAGCATTTT
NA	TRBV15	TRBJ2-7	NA	CATSRGSDSYEQYF	TGTGCCACCAGCAGAGGGTCGGACTCCTACGAGCAGTACTTC
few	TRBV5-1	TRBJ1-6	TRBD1	CASSVGQNNSPLHF	TGCGCCAGCAGCGTGGGACAGAATAATTCACCCCTCCACTTT
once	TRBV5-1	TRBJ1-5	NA	CASSFGGSGNQPQHF	TGCGCCAGCAGCTTCGGGGGATCGGGCAATCAGCCCCAGCATTTT
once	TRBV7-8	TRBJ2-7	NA	CASSSGTPSSYEQYF	TGTGCCAGCAGCTCCGGGACCCCCAGCTCCTACGAGCAGTACTTC
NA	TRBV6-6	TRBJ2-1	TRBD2	CATSTSGSNEQFF	TGTGCCACTTCGACTAGCGGGTCTAATGAGCAGTTCTTC
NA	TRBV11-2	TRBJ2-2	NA	CASSLAGVTGELFF	TGTGCCAGCAGCTTAGCTGGGGTCACCGGGGAGCTGTTTTTT
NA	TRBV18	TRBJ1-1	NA	CASSPGEGRMNTEAFF	TGTGCCAGCTCACCGGGCGAGGGACGAATGAACACTGAAGCTTTCTTT
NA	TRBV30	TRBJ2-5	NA	CAWDSSRTQYF	TGTGCCTGGGACTCCTCAAGGACCCAGTACTTC
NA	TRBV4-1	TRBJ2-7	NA	CASSPDDRSASYEQYF	TGCGCCAGCAGCCCGGATGACCGTTCGGCCTCCTACGAGCAGTACTTC
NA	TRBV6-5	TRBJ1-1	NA	CASSYGINTEAFF	TGTGCCAGCAGTTATGGTATTAACACTGAAGCTTTCTTT
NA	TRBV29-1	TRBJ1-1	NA	CSGDTQNTEAFF	TGCAGCGGGGACACCCAGAACACTGAAGCTTTCTTT
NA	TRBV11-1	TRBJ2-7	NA	CASSLGLGTAYEQYF	TGTGCCAGCAGCTTAGGGTTGGGCACAGCCTACGAGCAGTACTTC
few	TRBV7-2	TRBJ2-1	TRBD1	CASSQIQGTEQFF	TGTGCCAGCAGCCAAATACAGGGGACTGAGCAGTTCTTC
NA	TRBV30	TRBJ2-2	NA	CAWSVLGTPNTGELFF	TGTGCCTGGAGTGTACTGGGGACTCCGAACACCGGGGAGCTGTTTTTT
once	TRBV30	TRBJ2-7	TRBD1	CAWSGGTVTYEQYF	TGTGCCTGGAGTGGGGGGACAGTCACCTACGAGCAGTACTTC
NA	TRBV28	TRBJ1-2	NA	CASSLLATQQGGYTF	TGTGCCAGCAGTTTACTGGCGACCCAACAAGGAGGCTACACCTTC
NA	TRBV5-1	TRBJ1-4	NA	CAGFNEKLFF	TGCGCCGGATTCAATGAAAAACTGTTTTTT
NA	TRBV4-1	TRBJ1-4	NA	CASSQGRVPRLFF	TGCGCCAGCAGCCAAGGAAGGGTACCGCGGTTGTTTTTT
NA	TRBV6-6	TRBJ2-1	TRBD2	CASSDREASYNEQFF	TGTGCCAGCAGCGACCGGGAGGCCTCCTACAATGAGCAGTTCTTC
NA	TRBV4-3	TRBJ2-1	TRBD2	CASSQEAGGPGEQFF	TGCGCCAGCAGCCAAGAGGCGGGAGGGCCAGGTGAGCAGTTCTTC
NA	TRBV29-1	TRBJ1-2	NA	CSVEDPQANYGYTF	TGCAGCGTTGAAGATCCCCAAGCTAACTATGGCTACACCTTC
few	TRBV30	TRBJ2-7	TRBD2	CAWSFGSGFSYEQYF	TGTGCCTGGAGCTTCGGTAGCGGGTTCTCCTACGAGCAGTACTTC
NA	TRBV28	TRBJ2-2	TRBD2	CASRITSVGTGELFF	TGTGCCAGCAGGATTACTAGCGTGGGCACCGGGGAGCTGTTTTTT
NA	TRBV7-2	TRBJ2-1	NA	CASSVYDEQFF	TGTGCCAGCAGCGTCTACGATGAGCAGTTCTTC
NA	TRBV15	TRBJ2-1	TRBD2	CATSRLGRGGGAYNEQFF	TGTGCCACCAGCAGACTGGGTCGCGGGGGAGGGGCCTACAATGAGCAGTTCTTC
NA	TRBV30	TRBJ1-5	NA	CAWSQGLRGNQPQHF	TGTGCCTGGAGCCAGGGACTTAGGGGCAATCAGCCCCAGCATTTT